Each of the 11 T cell receptor beta chains below was sequenced from the same sample in a study of blood T cell repertoires in COVID-19. TCRdb keeps only in-frame clones here, not all; method: immunoSEQ multiplex PCR. Among around 300,000 clones listed, 75% to 90% were seen once. Material: PBMCs or T cells enriched from blood (not recorded which). The receptors originated from a woman aged 50 to 60 who had recovered from COVID-19.

Comment on this clone: Other DNA sequences of this sample code for an identical CDR3. The chain uses TRBV19 and TRBJ1-5; 7 nucleotides align to TRBD1. The length of the CDR3 is 14 residues. Trimming cost V 5 bases and J 2 bases; bases outside gene matches: 3. The V gene's germline CDR1 is LNHDA and CDR2 SQIVND (reference sequence). CDR3: CASSGQGGNQPQHF. The CDR3 DNA sequence: TGTGCCAGTAGTGGGCAGGGGGGCAATCAGCCCCAGCATTTT. The full variable domain, in which reference TRBV19 and TRBJ1-5 provide the parts outside the CDR3, is DGGITQSPKYLFRKEGQNVTLSCEQNLNHDAMYWYRQDPGQGLRLIYYSQIVNDFQKGDIAEGYSVSREKKESFPLTVTSAQKNPTAFYLCASSGQGGNQPQHFGDGTRLSIL.

The gene calls are TRBV7-9 and TRBJ2-5, with 7 bases fitting TRBD2. Losses at the gene ends were 1 base for V and 2 bases for J; bases not matched to a gene: 4. Germline assignment: CDR1 SEHNR and CDR2 FQNEAQ (reference sequence). The length of the CDR3 is 15 residues. The DNA of the CDR3 is TGTGCCAGCAGCTTAGTACCAGCGGGACAAGAGACCCAGTACTTC. It codes for CASSLVPAGQETQYF.

The chain employs TRBV27 and TRBJ2-3; D is undetermined. The germline gives CDR1 MNHEY, CDR2 SMNVEV (reference sequence). Trimming removed 6 bases at V and 2 bases at J, with 12 bases between. The CDR3 covers 14 residues. The CDR3 sequence: CASRLRGATDTQYF. The CDR3 coding sequence is TGTGCCAGCAGACTCCGCGGCGCCACAGATACGCAGTATTTT.

This clone was counted a single time. The chain joins TRBV5-1 to TRBJ2-1, with TRBD1 matching 9 bases. The V segment lost 3 bases and the J segment 6 bases; nucleotides outside the gene matches: 10. Germline CDR1 and CDR2: SGHRS and YFSETQ. The CDR3 length is 16 residues. CDR3: CASSWTPGQGVNEQFF. DNA for the CDR3: TGCGCCAGCAGCTGGACTCCGGGACAGGGAGTCAATGAGCAGTTCTTC.

The chain joins TRBV27 to TRBJ2-1; TRBD1 matches 9 bases. V was pared by 0 bases and J by 1 base, with 4 bases of the junction left unmatched. From germline, CDR1 is MNHEY and CDR2 SMNVEV (reference sequence). The CDR3 length is 17 residues. CDR3 DNA: TGTGCCAGCAGTTTATCTTTCGGGACAGGGTCCTACAATGAGCAGTTCTTC. This encodes CASSLSFGTGSYNEQFF.

The V gene is TRBV27, the J gene TRBJ1-4; 7 nucleotides match TRBD1. Germline CDR1 is MNHEY and CDR2 is SMNVEV (reference sequence). V gave up 11 bases and J gave up 7 bases; unmatched junction bases: 10. The CDR3 has 13 amino acids. CDR3 in DNA: TGTGCCTCATCCCCAGGGGGACGTGAAAAACTGTTTTTT. Translation gives CASSPGGREKLFF.

J is TRBJ2-6 and V is TRBV4-1, with D tentatively TRBD1 (5 bases). CDR3 length equals 17 residues. Trimming took off 3 bases at V and 0 bases at J, with 12 bases between the two ends. Germline values: CDR1 MGHRA, CDR2 YSYEKL. The CDR3 reads CASSQSPTVSGANVLTF. DNA for the CDR3: TGCGCCAGCAGCCAGTCCCCGACAGTCTCTGGGGCCAACGTCCTGACTTTC.

This chain joins TRBV6-1 and TRBJ1-2; D might be TRBD1 (5 bases). Germline loops: CDR1 MNHNS, CDR2 SASEGT. There are 12 residues in the CDR3. V gave up 3 bases and J gave up 5 bases, with 7 bases separating them. The CDR3 DNA follows: TGTGCCAGCAGTGATAAGGGGTATGGCTACACCTTC. Its protein product is CASSDKGYGYTF.

The gene calls are TRBV10-2 and TRBJ1-5; 9 bases map to TRBD1. V lost 10 bases, J lost 2 bases, and 6 bases stayed unmatched. Germline CDR1 is WSHSY and CDR2 is SAAADI. The CDR3 is made up of 14 amino acids. CDR3 in DNA: TGCGCCATCTGGACAGGGGACGGCAATCAGCCCCAGCATTTT. This gives the protein CAIWTGDGNQPQHF.

V usage is TRBV19 and J usage is TRBJ1-2; D ambiguous. V was shortened by 3 bases and J by 4 bases, with 9 bases between the two germline ends. CDR1 is LNHDA and CDR2 is SQIVND in the germline V gene (reference sequence). This CDR3 is built from 13 residues. The CDR3 DNA is TGTGCCAGTAGTATGGTATCTAGCTATGGCTACACCTTC. This encodes CASSMVSSYGYTF.

The J gene is TRBJ1-1, the V gene TRBV9, with D unresolved. Germline loops: CDR1 SGDLS, CDR2 YYNGEE. Trimming removed 2 bases at V and 6 bases at J, with 11 bases between. The CDR3 has 13 residues. The CDR3: CASSVFGESEAFF. The CDR3 DNA reads as TGTGCCAGCAGCGTCTTCGGGGAGTCTGAAGCTTTCTTT.